This is a list of T cell receptor beta chains from one sample in a study of blood T cell repertoires in COVID-19. TCRdb's copy holds only in-frame clones and misses some; the assay was immunoSEQ multiplex PCR. The table includes under 70,000 clones, more than 70% detected once. Source material: PBMCs or T cells enriched from blood (not recorded which). These TCRs come from a woman aged 40-49 years who had recovered from COVID-19. The CDR3 runs from the conserved cysteine through the conserved F or W. D genes are given only for firm matches. Clone size, where shown, is once, few, many, or a class for clones that have expanded.

D gene: NA; V gene: TRBV28; CDR3 length: 14; J gene: TRBJ2-4; clone size: NA; CDR3 DNA: TGTGCCAGCAGTAATACTCTAGCCAAAAACATTCAGTACTTC; CDR3 protein: CASSNTLAKNIQYF
D gene: TRBD1; V gene: TRBV6-5; CDR3 length: 14; J gene: TRBJ1-2; clone size: NA; CDR3 DNA: TGTGCCAGCAGCCAAACCACAGGGGTCCATGGCTACACCTTC; CDR3 protein: CASSQTTGVHGYTF
D gene: NA; V gene: TRBV12-3/TRBV12-4; CDR3 length: 13; J gene: TRBJ1-1; clone size: NA; CDR3 DNA: TGTGCCAGCAGTCCTGGTGGGGGGACTGAAGCTTTCTTT; CDR3 protein: CASSPGGGTEAFF
D gene: TRBD2; V gene: TRBV13; CDR3 length: 14; J gene: TRBJ2-7; clone size: NA; CDR3 DNA: TGTGCCAGCAGCCACGGGGGGGCGTCTCTCGAGCAGTACTTC; CDR3 protein: CASSHGGASLEQYF
D gene: TRBD1; V gene: TRBV10-3; CDR3 length: 20; J gene: TRBJ1-3; clone size: NA; CDR3 DNA: TGTGCCATCAGTGAGTCATCGACAGGGGCCTTAGTGTCGGCTGGAAACACCATATATTTT; CDR3 protein: CAISESSTGALVSAGNTIYF
D gene: TRBD1; V gene: TRBV6-5; CDR3 length: 16; J gene: TRBJ1-5; clone size: NA; CDR3 DNA: TGTGCCAGCAGTTACGGCGCAGGGGGCCGCAATCAGCCCCAGCATTTT; CDR3 protein: CASSYGAGGRNQPQHF
D gene: NA; V gene: TRBV2; CDR3 length: 13; J gene: TRBJ2-2; clone size: NA; CDR3 DNA: TGTGCCAGCAACCCAGAGAACACCGGGGAGCTGTTTTTT; CDR3 protein: CASNPENTGELFF
D gene: NA; V gene: TRBV11-3; CDR3 length: 14; J gene: TRBJ2-7; clone size: NA; CDR3 DNA: TGTGCCAGCAGCTTATTGGTCCAGGGCCGGGAGCAGTACTTC; CDR3 protein: CASSLLVQGREQYF
D gene: TRBD1; V gene: TRBV19; CDR3 length: 15; J gene: TRBJ1-4; clone size: NA; CDR3 DNA: TGTGCCAGTAGTATCGGGACAGCGGTGACTGAAAAACTGTTTTTT; CDR3 protein: CASSIGTAVTEKLFF
D gene: NA; V gene: TRBV4-2; CDR3 length: 13; J gene: TRBJ1-1; clone size: once; CDR3 DNA: TGTGCCAGCAAGACCTTAGGGGTCACTGAAGCTTTCTTT; CDR3 protein: CASKTLGVTEAFF
D gene: NA; V gene: TRBV5-1; CDR3 length: 16; J gene: TRBJ1-1; clone size: NA; CDR3 DNA: TGCGCCAGCAGCTTGTCCCGGGAAACAGGGAGAGAAGGGGCTTTCTTT; CDR3 protein: CASSLSRETGREGAFF
D gene: TRBD1; V gene: TRBV6-5; CDR3 length: 12; J gene: TRBJ2-7; clone size: once; CDR3 DNA: TGTGCCAGCAGCGCAGGGGGCTACGAGCAGTACTTC; CDR3 protein: CASSAGGYEQYF
D gene: TRBD1; V gene: TRBV6-1; CDR3 length: 14; J gene: TRBJ1-2; clone size: NA; CDR3 DNA: TGTGCCAGCAGTGAGACAGGGGGCCCATATGGCTACACCTTC; CDR3 protein: CASSETGGPYGYTF
D gene: NA; V gene: TRBV7-9; CDR3 length: 12; J gene: TRBJ2-1; clone size: NA; CDR3 DNA: TGTGCCAGCAGCTTAGAGACAGGCCGGCAGTTCTTC; CDR3 protein: CASSLETGRQFF
D gene: NA; V gene: TRBV7-9; CDR3 length: 11; J gene: TRBJ2-5; clone size: NA; CDR3 DNA: TGTGCCAGCAGCTCCGGTCCATCCCAGTACTTC; CDR3 protein: CASSSGPSQYF
D gene: NA; V gene: TRBV3-1/TRBV3-2; CDR3 length: 12; J gene: TRBJ1-5; clone size: NA; CDR3 DNA: TGTGCCAGCAGCCACACGGGACAGCCCCAGCATTTT; CDR3 protein: CASSHTGQPQHF
D gene: NA; V gene: TRBV4-1; CDR3 length: 16; J gene: TRBJ1-2; clone size: NA; CDR3 DNA: TGCGCCAGCAGCCCCCTGAGATATGAGGAGGACTATGGCTACACCTTC; CDR3 protein: CASSPLRYEEDYGYTF
D gene: NA; V gene: TRBV27; CDR3 length: 14; J gene: TRBJ1-2; clone size: NA; CDR3 DNA: TGTGCCAGCAGTTTTGGGCAGGGAATCTATGGCTACACCTTC; CDR3 protein: CASSFGQGIYGYTF
D gene: NA; V gene: TRBV6-5; CDR3 length: 15; J gene: TRBJ1-3; clone size: NA; CDR3 DNA: TGTGCCAGCAGGTCGCCGGGAGACCCTGGAAACACCATATATTTT; CDR3 protein: CASRSPGDPGNTIYF
D gene: NA; V gene: TRBV9; CDR3 length: 15; J gene: TRBJ2-3; clone size: NA; CDR3 DNA: TGTGCCAGCAGCGTAAGCGGCTGGGGAACAGATACGCAGTATTTT; CDR3 protein: CASSVSGWGTDTQYF
D gene: TRBD1; V gene: TRBV7-2; CDR3 length: 15; J gene: TRBJ2-5; clone size: NA; CDR3 DNA: TGTGCCAGCAGCCAGACGGGACAGGGGACTAGGGGCCAGTACTTC; CDR3 protein: CASSQTGQGTRGQYF
D gene: TRBD2; V gene: TRBV5-6; CDR3 length: 15; J gene: TRBJ2-7; clone size: NA; CDR3 DNA: TGTGCCAGCAGCCCGACTAGCGGGTCCTCCTACGAGCAGTACTTC; CDR3 protein: CASSPTSGSSYEQYF
D gene: TRBD2; V gene: TRBV10-2; CDR3 length: 17; J gene: TRBJ2-3; clone size: NA; CDR3 DNA: TGCGCCAGCAGTGAGTGGGCTAGCGGGGGGAATGCAGATACGCAGTATTTT; CDR3 protein: CASSEWASGGNADTQYF
D gene: TRBD1; V gene: TRBV6-5; CDR3 length: 15; J gene: TRBJ1-2; clone size: once; CDR3 DNA: TGTGCCAGCAGCCATCGGACAGGCTTTAACTATGGCTACACCTTC; CDR3 protein: CASSHRTGFNYGYTF
D gene: NA; V gene: TRBV6-5; CDR3 length: 11; J gene: TRBJ2-5; clone size: NA; CDR3 DNA: TGTGCCAGCAGTTTACAAGAGACCCAGTACTTC; CDR3 protein: CASSLQETQYF
D gene: NA; V gene: TRBV3-1/TRBV3-2; CDR3 length: 18; J gene: TRBJ2-5; clone size: NA; CDR3 DNA: TGTGCCAGCAGCCAATTACCCTTGCCGGGGGGCGGCCTGGTGACCCAGTACTTC; CDR3 protein: CASSQLPLPGGGLVTQYF
D gene: NA; V gene: TRBV12-3/TRBV12-4; CDR3 length: 13; J gene: TRBJ1-1; clone size: few; CDR3 DNA: TGTGCCAGCAGTTTAAACTATTTCTGGGAAGCTTTCTTT; CDR3 protein: CASSLNYFWEAFF
D gene: NA; V gene: TRBV12-3/TRBV12-4; CDR3 length: 12; J gene: TRBJ1-3; clone size: few; CDR3 DNA: TGTGCCAGCAGCCCCTTGGGAAACACCATATATTTT; CDR3 protein: CASSPLGNTIYF
D gene: TRBD2; V gene: TRBV28; CDR3 length: 16; J gene: TRBJ2-1; clone size: NA; CDR3 DNA: TGTGCCAGCAGCCCCGGGGCGGGGGGGCCGGACAATGAGCAGTTCTTC; CDR3 protein: CASSPGAGGPDNEQFF
D gene: NA; V gene: TRBV21-1; CDR3 length: 18; J gene: TRBJ2-1; clone size: once; CDR3 DNA: TGTGCCAGCAGCAAAGGTCCGTCCAGCGGGGGGACCGGGAATGAGCAGTTCTTC; CDR3 protein: CASSKGPSSGGTGNEQFF
D gene: NA; V gene: TRBV11-3; CDR3 length: 17; J gene: TRBJ1-6; clone size: NA; CDR3 DNA: TGTGCCAGCAGCTTAGGGAGAGGTAGCTCCTATAATTCACCCCTCCACTTT; CDR3 protein: CASSLGRGSSYNSPLHF
D gene: NA; V gene: TRBV11-2; CDR3 length: 13; J gene: TRBJ1-1; clone size: NA; CDR3 DNA: TGTGCCAGCAGCGATACAGTGAACACTGAAGCTTTCTTT; CDR3 protein: CASSDTVNTEAFF
D gene: TRBD2; V gene: TRBV18; CDR3 length: 20; J gene: TRBJ2-3; clone size: NA; CDR3 DNA: TGTGCCAGCTCACGGCAAATTCTTACCACTAGCGGGGGGAATCGTATATCGCAGTATTTT; CDR3 protein: CASSRQILTTSGGNRISQYF
D gene: NA; V gene: TRBV7-8; CDR3 length: 13; J gene: TRBJ1-2; clone size: NA; CDR3 DNA: TGTGCCAGCACCCCCAGGGTGGACTATGGCTACACCTTC; CDR3 protein: CASTPRVDYGYTF
D gene: TRBD1; V gene: TRBV7-9; CDR3 length: 16; J gene: TRBJ1-2; clone size: few; CDR3 DNA: TGTGCCAGCAGCCCCATACGAACGACAGGGTGGGGTGGCTACACCTTC; CDR3 protein: CASSPIRTTGWGGYTF
D gene: TRBD1; V gene: TRBV23-1; CDR3 length: 16; J gene: TRBJ2-7; clone size: once; CDR3 DNA: TGCGCCAGCAGCGGATCCCCAGGGGGATTCTCCTACGAGCAGTACTTC; CDR3 protein: CASSGSPGGFSYEQYF